This T cell receptor beta chain stems from a study of CD8+ T cells in alopecia areata. Study results and limitations: While tofacitinib was given, many expanded lesional clones persisted in scalp and blood.

A word on this clone: What it binds is not known.

The junction had 5 bases not matched to a gene; V was cut back by 1 base and J by 3 bases. This CDR3 has 15 amino acids. Germline CDR1 reads SGHTA; CDR2 reads FQGNSA. In each case, RNA was isolated and then reverse transcribed into cDNA as the sequencing template. Repertoires were generated with immunoSEQ multiplex PCR, while TCRdb's copy carries only in-frame clones and drops some. The data hold about 99,000 clones, with about nine tenths observed a single time. Stated treatment: oral pan-JAK inhibitor, 5-10 mg twice daily. This chain connects TRBV7-2 to TRBJ2-7; 8 bases align to TRBD2. This TCR derives from a human donor with alopecia areata. The sample consisted of CD8+ T cells sorted from blood, taken at week 34, from a patient treated with tofacitinib. The CDR3 spells CASSLVGLAYYEQYF. In DNA, the CDR3 is TGTGCCAGCAGCTTAGTCGGACTAGCATACTACGAGCAGTACTTC.